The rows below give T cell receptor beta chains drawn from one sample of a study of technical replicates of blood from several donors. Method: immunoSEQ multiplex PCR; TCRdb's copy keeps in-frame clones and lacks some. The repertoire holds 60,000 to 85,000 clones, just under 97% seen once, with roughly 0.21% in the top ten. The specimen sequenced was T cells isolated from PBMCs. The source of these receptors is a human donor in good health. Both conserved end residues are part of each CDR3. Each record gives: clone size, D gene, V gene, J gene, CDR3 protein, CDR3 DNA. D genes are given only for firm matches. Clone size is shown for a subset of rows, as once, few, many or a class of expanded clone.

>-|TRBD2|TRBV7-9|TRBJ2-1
CASSLNPSGRAYNEQFF
TGTGCCAGCAGCTTAAACCCTAGCGGGAGGGCCTACAATGAGCAGTTCTTC
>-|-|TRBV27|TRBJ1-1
CASSGQGNTEAFF
TGTGCCAGCAGTGGCCAGGGGAACACTGAAGCTTTCTTT
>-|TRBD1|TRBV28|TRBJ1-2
CASSYRDRRAHGYTF
TGTGCCAGCAGCTACCGGGACAGGAGAGCCCATGGCTACACCTTC
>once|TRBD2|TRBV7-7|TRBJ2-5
CASSLVGGETQYF
TGTGCCAGCAGCTTAGTGGGGGGGGAGACCCAGTACTTC
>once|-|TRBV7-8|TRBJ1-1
CASSLATAQGGVPKAFF
TGTGCCAGCAGCTTAGCCACGGCGCAGGGAGGGGTTCCAAAGGCTTTCTTT
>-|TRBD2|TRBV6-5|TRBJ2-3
CASKLAGYTDTQYF
TGTGCCAGCAAGCTAGCGGGGTACACAGATACGCAGTATTTT
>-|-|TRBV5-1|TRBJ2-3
CASSLRLPQGSVTDTQYF
TGCGCCAGCAGCTTGCGTCTCCCTCAGGGTTCAGTCACAGATACGCAGTATTTT
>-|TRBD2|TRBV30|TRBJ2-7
CAWSAPGLDPSYEQYF
TGTGCCTGGAGTGCCCCAGGACTAGATCCCAGCTACGAGCAGTACTTC
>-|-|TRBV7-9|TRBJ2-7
CASSLHGQSYEQYF
TGTGCCAGCAGCTTACACGGACAGTCCTACGAGCAGTACTTC
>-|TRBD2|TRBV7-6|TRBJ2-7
CASSLNARGGSYEQYF
TGTGCCAGCAGCTTAAACGCGCGGGGGGGCTCCTACGAGCAGTACTTC
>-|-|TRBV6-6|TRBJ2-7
CASSYSSEGPRYEQYF
TGTGCCAGCAGTTACTCGAGTGAGGGCCCTCGATACGAGCAGTACTTC
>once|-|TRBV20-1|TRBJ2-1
CSARDRGFF
TGCAGTGCTAGAGACCGGGGGTTCTTC
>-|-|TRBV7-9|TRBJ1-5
CASSLGAGGSSNQPQHF
TGTGCCAGCAGCTTAGGGGCGGGCGGAAGTAGCAATCAGCCCCAGCATTTT
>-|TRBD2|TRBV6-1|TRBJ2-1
CASSEVSGGDSNEQFF
TGTGCCAGCAGTGAAGTAAGCGGGGGGGACTCCAATGAGCAGTTCTTC
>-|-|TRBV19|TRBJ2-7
CASSARRGRYEQYF
TGTGCCAGTAGTGCCCGAAGGGGCAGGTACGAGCAGTACTTC
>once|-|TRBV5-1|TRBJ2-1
CASSFRDSSHEQFF
TGCGCCAGCAGCTTCCGGGACTCCAGCCATGAGCAGTTCTTC
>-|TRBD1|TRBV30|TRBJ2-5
CAWRRQGIPETQYF
TGTGCCTGGCGCAGACAGGGGATCCCAGAGACCCAGTACTTC
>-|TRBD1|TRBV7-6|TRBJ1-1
CASSAGTGYTEAFF
TGTGCCAGCAGCGCTGGGACAGGATACACTGAAGCTTTCTTT
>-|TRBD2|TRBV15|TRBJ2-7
CATSRETAGGGYEQYF
TGTGCCACCAGCAGAGAAACAGCGGGAGGCGGCTACGAGCAGTACTTC
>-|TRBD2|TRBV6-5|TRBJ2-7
CASSHPAGGRYEQYF
TGTGCCAGCAGTCATCCAGCGGGGGGGCGGTACGAGCAGTACTTC
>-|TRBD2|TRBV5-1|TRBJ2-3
CASSLGVAGGSDTQYF
TGCGCCAGCAGCTTGGGTGTAGCGGGAGGTTCAGATACGCAGTATTTT
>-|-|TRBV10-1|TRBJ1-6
CANSDFPDSPLHF
TGCGCCAATTCGGACTTTCCTGATTCACCCCTCCACTTT
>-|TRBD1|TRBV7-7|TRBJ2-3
CASSSTGADTDTQYF
TGTGCCAGCAGCTCGACAGGGGCCGACACAGATACGCAGTATTTT
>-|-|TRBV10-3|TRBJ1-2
CAISDRQTGDYGYTF
TGTGCCATCAGTGACCGTCAGACAGGCGACTATGGCTACACCTTC
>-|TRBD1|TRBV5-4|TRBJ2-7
CASSRRQGVDEQYF
TGTGCCAGCAGCAGGAGACAGGGGGTAGACGAGCAGTACTTC
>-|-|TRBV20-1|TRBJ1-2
CSATPLGGYTF
TGCAGTGCTACTCCCCTAGGTGGCTACACCTTC
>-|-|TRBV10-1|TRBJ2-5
CASSESSGETQYF
TGCGCCAGCAGTGAGTCCTCAGGGGAGACCCAGTACTTC
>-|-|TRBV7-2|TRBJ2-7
CASSFQDTFDEQYF
TGTGCCAGCAGCTTCCAGGACACGTTCGACGAGCAGTACTTC
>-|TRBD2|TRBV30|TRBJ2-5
CAWSATLLAGGETQYF
TGTGCCTGGAGTGCAACGTTACTAGCGGGGGGGGAGACCCAGTACTTC
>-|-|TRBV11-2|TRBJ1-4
CASSQRRADEKLFF
TGTGCCAGCAGCCAACGCAGGGCGGATGAAAAACTGTTTTTT
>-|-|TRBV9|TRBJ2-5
CASSVGSSAGETQYF
TGTGCCAGCAGCGTAGGTAGTAGCGCGGGAGAGACCCAGTACTTC
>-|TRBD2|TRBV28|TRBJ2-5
CASSRLAGRETQYF
TGTGCCAGCAGTCGACTAGCGGGAAGGGAGACCCAGTACTTC
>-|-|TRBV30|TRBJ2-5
CAWSVTEETQYF
TGTGCCTGGAGTGTAACGGAGGAGACCCAGTACTTC